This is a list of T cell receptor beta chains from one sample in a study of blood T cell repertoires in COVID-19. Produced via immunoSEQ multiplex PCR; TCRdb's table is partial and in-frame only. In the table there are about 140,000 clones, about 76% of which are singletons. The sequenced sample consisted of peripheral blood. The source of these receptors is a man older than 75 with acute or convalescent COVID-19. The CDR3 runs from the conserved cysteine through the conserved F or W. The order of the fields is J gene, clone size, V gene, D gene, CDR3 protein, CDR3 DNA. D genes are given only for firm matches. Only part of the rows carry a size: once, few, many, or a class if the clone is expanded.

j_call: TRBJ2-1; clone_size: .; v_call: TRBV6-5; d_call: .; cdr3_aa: CASRPTFSSYNEQFF; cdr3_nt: TGTGCCAGCAGACCGACTTTTAGCTCCTACAATGAGCAGTTCTTC
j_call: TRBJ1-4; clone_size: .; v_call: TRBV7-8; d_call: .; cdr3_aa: CASSLARGVTNEKLFF; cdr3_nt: TGTGCCAGCAGCTTAGCGCGCGGGGTTACTAATGAAAAACTGTTTTTT
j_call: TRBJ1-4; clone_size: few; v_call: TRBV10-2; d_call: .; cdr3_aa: CASSELAGLEKLFF; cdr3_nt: TGCGCCAGCAGTGAGTTAGCAGGGCTGGAAAAACTGTTTTTT
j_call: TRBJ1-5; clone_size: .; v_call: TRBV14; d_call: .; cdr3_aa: CASSRAPNQPQHF; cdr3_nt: TGTGCCAGCAGCCGGGCCCCCAATCAGCCCCAGCATTTT
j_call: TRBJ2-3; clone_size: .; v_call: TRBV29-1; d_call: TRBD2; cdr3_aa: CSVGGGNQGDTQYF; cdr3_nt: TGCAGCGTTGGGGGAGGGAACCAGGGAGATACGCAGTATTTT
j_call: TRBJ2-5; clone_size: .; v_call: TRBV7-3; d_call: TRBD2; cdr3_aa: CASSLGSGGASETQYF; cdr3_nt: TGTGCCAGCAGCTTAGGTAGCGGGGGGGCCAGTGAGACCCAGTACTTC
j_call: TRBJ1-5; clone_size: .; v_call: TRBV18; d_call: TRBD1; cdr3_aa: CASSPRDSNNQPQHF; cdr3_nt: TGTGCCAGCTCACCACGGGACAGTAACAATCAGCCCCAGCATTTT
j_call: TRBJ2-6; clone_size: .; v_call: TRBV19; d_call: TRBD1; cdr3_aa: CASSIVTTGGANVLTF; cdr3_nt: TGTGCCAGTAGTATAGTCACGACAGGGGGGGCCAACGTCCTGACTTTC
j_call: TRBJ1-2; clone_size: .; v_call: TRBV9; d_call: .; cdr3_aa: CASDGVPYGYTF; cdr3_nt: TGTGCCAGCGATGGAGTCCCTTATGGCTACACCTTC
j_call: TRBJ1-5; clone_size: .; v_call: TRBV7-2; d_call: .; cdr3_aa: CASSSRAGNQPQHF; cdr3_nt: TGTGCCAGCAGCAGCAGGGCAGGCAATCAGCCCCAGCATTTT